Shown below are 20 T cell receptor beta chains from a single sample sequenced in a study of T cell responses to AZD1222 COVID-19 vaccine. The repertoire was sequenced with immunoSEQ multiplex PCR; TCRdb's copy has only in-frame clones and lacks some. In the table there are roughly 130,000 clones, roughly 86% of which are singletons. The source was peripheral blood, collected on day 0 of AZD1222 vaccination. Source of these receptors: an adult in good health.

This chain connects TRBV25-1 to TRBJ1-5; the D gene is possibly TRBD1 (5 bases). This CDR3 region has 15 residues. The V and J ends lost 2 bases and 7 bases respectively, with 15 bases between them. The germline V gene encodes CDR1 MGHDK and CDR2 SYGVNS. CDR3 DNA: TGTGCCAGCAGTGAACTGGGGCGGGAGGAACAGCCCCAGCATTTT. Protein: CASSELGREEQPQHF.

This clone came up a few times. This sequence joins TRBV15 and TRBJ1-2; D uncertain. The CDR3 contains 12 residues. V was shortened by 6 bases and J by 4 bases, with 9 bases between the two germline ends. The germline CDR1 and CDR2 sequences are LNHNV and YYDKDF (reference sequence). The CDR3 DNA reads TGTGCCACCAGAGAGATCTCCTATGGCTACACCTTC. Its translation: CATREISYGYTF.

V usage is TRBV9 and J usage is TRBJ2-2; the D gene is possibly TRBD2 (6 bases). Trimming stripped 3 bases from V and 5 bases from J, with 14 bases between. Germline V gene lookup returns CDR1 SGDLS and CDR2 YYNGEE. The CDR3 length is 15 residues. CDR3 loop: CASSGGGVGTGELFF. The CDR3 bases are TGTGCCAGCAGCGGAGGAGGGGTGGGTACCGGGGAGCTGTTTTTT.

This chain links TRBV5-1 with TRBJ2-3, with D possibly TRBD2 on 7 matching bases. The CDR3 is 17 amino acids. Looked up from germline, CDR1 is SGHRS and CDR2 is YFSETQ. V was shortened by 1 base and J by 1 base, with 16 bases between the two germline ends. Written as DNA, the CDR3 is TGCGCCAGCAGCTTGTCCACGAACGGGGGGCGCACAGATACGCAGTATTTT. It encodes CASSLSTNGGRTDTQYF.

The V and J genes are TRBV6-5 and TRBJ1-4; tentatively, D is TRBD1 (5 bases). The CDR3 is 15 amino acids. Trimming removed 7 bases at V and 8 bases at J, with 20 bases between. The germline V gene has CDR1 MNHEY and CDR2 SVGAGI. CDR3 sequence reads: CASKREHLGREKLFF. In DNA form, the CDR3 reads TGTGCCAGCAAACGGGAACACCTGGGACGAGAAAAACTGTTTTTT.

J is TRBJ1-1 and V is TRBV7-2, with a possible D match to TRBD1 (6 bases). Germline V CDR1 and CDR2: SGHTA, FQGNSA. V lost 1 base to trimming and J lost 3 bases, with 9 bases between them. CDR3 length equals 14 residues. CDR3 protein: CASSLVQGHTEAFF. The CDR3 DNA is TGTGCCAGCAGCTTAGTTCAGGGGCACACTGAAGCTTTCTTT.

The chain links TRBV4-3 to TRBJ2-2; D is uncertain. Germline V gives CDR1 LGHNA, CDR2 YSLEER. Between the trimmed V and J ends, which lost 0 bases and 4 bases, there was a span of 12 bases. This CDR3 is built from 16 residues. CDR3 nucleotide sequence: TGCGCCAGCAGCCAAGAACCGGGTCGGGTCACCGGGGAGCTGTTTTTT. Translating it yields CASSQEPGRVTGELFF.

The rearrangement links TRBV6-5 to TRBJ1-4, with 7 bases that match TRBD1. CDR1 is MNHEY and CDR2 is SVGAGI in the germline V gene. With V trimmed by 6 bases and J by 7 bases, 5 bases remained unmatched. The CDR3 is made up of 13 amino acids. CDR3 bases: TGTGCCAGCAGCCGTAACAGGGGTGAAAAACTGTTTTTT. Protein sequence: CASSRNRGEKLFF.

The chain carries TRBV11-2 and TRBJ2-5; D is perhaps TRBD1 or TRBD2 (6 bases each). V dropped 2 bases and J dropped 5 bases, with 18 bases sitting between them. This CDR3 region has 16 residues. CDR1 is SGHAT, CDR2 FQNNGV, per germline. Here the CDR3 DNA reads TGTGCCAGCAGCTTAACGACGGGGGCGCCAGTGGAGACCCAGTACTTC. Translating it yields CASSLTTGAPVETQYF.

The chain has TRBV6-5 and TRBJ2-7; TRBD1 matches at 7 bases. Looked up from germline, CDR1 is MNHEY and CDR2 is SVGAGI. The CDR3 length is 14 residues. With V trimmed by 2 bases and J by 6 bases, 7 bases remained unmatched. The CDR3 DNA reads TGTGCCAGCAGTTACGATGTAGGGGGCGTCGAGCAGTACTTC. As protein: CASSYDVGGVEQYF.

The chain combines TRBV27 with TRBJ1-1; no definite D call. This CDR3 is 12 amino acids long. The germline CDR1 and CDR2 sequences are MNHEY and SMNVEV (reference sequence). V was shortened by 4 bases and J by 5 bases, with 8 bases between the two germline ends. CDR3 loop: CASSSPATEAFF. The DNA for the CDR3 is TGTGCCAGCAGTTCCCCGGCTACTGAAGCTTTCTTT.

The rearrangement uses TRBV19 and TRBJ1-5; unclear D gene. This CDR3 is built from 12 residues. The V gene lost 2 bases and the J gene lost 1 base, with 0 bases spanning the gap. Per germline, CDR1 LNHDA and CDR2 SQIVND (reference sequence). The CDR3 spells CASSISNQPQHF. CDR3 sequence (DNA): TGTGCCAGTAGTATAAGCAATCAGCCCCAGCATTTT.

The V and J genes are TRBV28 and TRBJ2-7, with 8 nucleotides matching TRBD2. CDR1 is MDHEN, CDR2 SYDVKM, per germline. The CDR3 length is 15 residues. Losses at the gene ends were 4 bases for V and 5 bases for J; bases not matched to a gene: 10. CDR3 DNA sequence: TGTGCCAGCAGTTCCCCTCGGGGGGGGCACAACGAGCAGTACTTC. This sequence encodes CASSSPRGGHNEQYF.

The chain couples TRBV6-6 to TRBJ1-2; tentatively, D is TRBD1 (5 bases). The germline V and J ends were trimmed by 6 bases and 4 bases, with 9 bases remaining between them. The CDR3 runs 12 residues. CDR1 MNHNY and CDR2 SVGAGI come from the germline V gene (reference sequence). The CDR3 protein is CASSRGGYGYTF. The CDR3 region has the DNA TGTGCCAGCAGCCGGGGCGGCTATGGCTACACCTTC.

The chain joins TRBV5-1 to TRBJ2-7; D tentatively fits TRBD1 or TRBD2 (6 bases each). Germline CDR1 is SGHRS and CDR2 is YFSETQ. V gave up 1 base and J gave up 6 bases, with 8 bases separating them. The CDR3 runs 12 residues. CDR3 sequence: CASSLSGAEQYF. CDR3 DNA sequence: TGCGCCAGCAGCTTGTCGGGGGCCGAGCAGTACTTC.

The chain combines TRBV19 with TRBJ1-1; D unresolved. V was pared by 7 bases and J by 5 bases, with 14 bases between. This CDR3 is built from 13 residues. CDR1 LNHDA and CDR2 SQIVND come from the germline V gene (reference sequence). The CDR3, as DNA: TGTGCCAGTACCGACGAAGGGATAACTGAAGCTTTCTTT. This translates into CASTDEGITEAFF.

CDR3 loop: CASSVSGQGPGTQYF. DNA for the CDR3: TGTGCCAGCAGCGTCTCGGGACAGGGACCGGGGACCCAGTACTTC. The chain couples TRBV9 to TRBJ2-5; 9 bases align to TRBD1. The J segment lost 7 bases and the V segment lost 2 bases, leaving 9 bases of the junction unmatched. This CDR3 is 15 amino acids long. The germline CDR1 and CDR2 sequences are SGDLS and YYNGEE.

To note about this clone: Germline is not matched at one junction end, which may reflect a read error. The chain combines TRBV28 with TRBJ1-2; D unresolved. Germline-derived CDR1 and CDR2 are MDHEN and SYDVKM. The CDR3 is 11 residues long. For the CDR3, the DNA is TGTGCCAGCAGTTTTCGCGGCGGCCGATCCTTC. Protein sequence: CASSFRGGRSF.

The chain recombines TRBV7-3 with TRBJ2-1; 9 nucleotides agree with TRBD2. Trimming at V came to 6 bases and at J to 7 bases, leaving 10 bases not matched to a gene. CDR1 SGHTA and CDR2 FQGTGA come from the germline V gene. The CDR3 consists of 15 residues. DNA of the CDR3: TGTGCCAGCAGGCTGACTAGCGGAGATCGGAATGAGCAGTTCTTC. This encodes CASRLTSGDRNEQFF. The full variable domain, with the rest looked up from reference TRBV7-3 and TRBJ2-1, is GAGVSQTPSNKVTEKGKYVELRCDPISGHTALYWYRQSLGQGPEFLIYFQGTGAADDSGLPNDRFFAVRPEGSVSTLKIQRTERGDSAVYLCASRLTSGDRNEQFFGPGTRLTVL.

This clone came up once. CDR3 sequence (DNA): TGTGCCAGCAGCCCGGGACCGGACCTCGGAAACACCATATATTTT. Protein sequence: CASSPGPDLGNTIYF. The chain is built from TRBV3-1 (or the pseudogene TRBV3-2) and TRBJ1-3, with a tentative D call TRBD1 (5 bases). The CDR3 extends over 15 amino acids. Germline V gene data show CDR1 as LGHDT and CDR2 as YNNKEL (reference sequence). Trimming removed 4 bases from V and 4 bases from J, with 14 bases in between.